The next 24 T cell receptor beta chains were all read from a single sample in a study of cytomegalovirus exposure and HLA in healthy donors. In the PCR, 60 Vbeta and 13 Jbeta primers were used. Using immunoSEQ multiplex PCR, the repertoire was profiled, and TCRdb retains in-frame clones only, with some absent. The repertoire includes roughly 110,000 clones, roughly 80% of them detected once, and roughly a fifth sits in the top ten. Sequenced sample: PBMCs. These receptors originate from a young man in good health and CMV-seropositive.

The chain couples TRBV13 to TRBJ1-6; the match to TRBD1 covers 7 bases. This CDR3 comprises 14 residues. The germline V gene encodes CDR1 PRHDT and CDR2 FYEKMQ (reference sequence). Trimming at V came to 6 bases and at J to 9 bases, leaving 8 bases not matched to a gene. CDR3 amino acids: CASSRITGVSPLHF. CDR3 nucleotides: TGTGCCAGCAGTCGAATAACAGGGGTTTCACCCCTCCACTTT.

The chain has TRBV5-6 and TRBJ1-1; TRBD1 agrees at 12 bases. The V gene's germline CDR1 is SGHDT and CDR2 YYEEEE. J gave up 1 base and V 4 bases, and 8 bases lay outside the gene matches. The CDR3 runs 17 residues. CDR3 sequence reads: CASSPRPGQGANTEAFF. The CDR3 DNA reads TGTGCCAGCAGCCCACGACCGGGACAGGGGGCGAACACTGAAGCTTTCTTT.

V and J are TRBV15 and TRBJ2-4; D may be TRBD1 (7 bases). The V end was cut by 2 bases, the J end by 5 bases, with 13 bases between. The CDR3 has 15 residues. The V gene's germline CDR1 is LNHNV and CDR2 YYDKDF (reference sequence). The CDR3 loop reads CATSRPAGTENIQYF. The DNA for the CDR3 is TGTGCCACCAGCAGACCCGCGGGGACAGAAAACATTCAGTACTTC.

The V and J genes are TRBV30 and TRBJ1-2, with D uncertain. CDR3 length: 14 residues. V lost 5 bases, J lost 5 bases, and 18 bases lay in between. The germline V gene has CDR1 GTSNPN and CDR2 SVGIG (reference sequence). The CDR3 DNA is TGTGCCTGGGATATGGAACGGGTTTCTTATGGCTACACCTTC. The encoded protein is CAWDMERVSYGYTF.

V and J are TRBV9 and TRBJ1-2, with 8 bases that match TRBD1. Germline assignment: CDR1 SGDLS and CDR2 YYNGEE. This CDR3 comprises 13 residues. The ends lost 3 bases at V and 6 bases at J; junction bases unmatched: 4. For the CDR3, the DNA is TGTGCCAGCAGCGGAGAGACAGGGGATGGCTACACCTTC. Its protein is CASSGETGDGYTF.

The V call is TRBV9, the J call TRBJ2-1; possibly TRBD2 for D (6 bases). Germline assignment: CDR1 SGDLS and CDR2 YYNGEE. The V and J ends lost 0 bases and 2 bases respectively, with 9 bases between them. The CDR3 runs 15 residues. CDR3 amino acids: CASSVGGDTYNEQFF. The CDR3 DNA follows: TGTGCCAGCAGCGTAGGGGGGGATACCTACAATGAGCAGTTCTTC.

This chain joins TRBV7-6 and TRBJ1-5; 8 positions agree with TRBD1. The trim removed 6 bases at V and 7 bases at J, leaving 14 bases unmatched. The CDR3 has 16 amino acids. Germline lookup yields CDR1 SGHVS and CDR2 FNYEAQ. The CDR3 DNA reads TGTGCCAGCAGTTCTCTAGGACAGGGTCTTGGACAGCCCCAGCATTTT. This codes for CASSSLGQGLGQPQHF.

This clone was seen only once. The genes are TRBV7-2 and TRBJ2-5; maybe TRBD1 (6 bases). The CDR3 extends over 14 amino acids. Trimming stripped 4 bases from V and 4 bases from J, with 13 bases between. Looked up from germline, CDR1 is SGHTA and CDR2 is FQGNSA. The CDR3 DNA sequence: TGTGCCAGCAGCTCGAACAGGGTGATAGAGACCCAGTACTTC. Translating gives CASSSNRVIETQYF.

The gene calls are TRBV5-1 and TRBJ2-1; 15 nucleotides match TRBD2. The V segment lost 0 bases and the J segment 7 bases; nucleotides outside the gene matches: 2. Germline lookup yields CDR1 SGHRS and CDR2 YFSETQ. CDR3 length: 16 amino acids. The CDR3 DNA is TGCGCCAGCAGCTTGGCTGGACTAGCGGGGGGGAATGAGCAGTTCTTC. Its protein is CASSLAGLAGGNEQFF.

Here the CDR3 DNA reads TGTGCCAGCAGTGCAGGGGGCCTCGGGGGGTACGAGCAGTACTTC. Encoded protein: CASSAGGLGGYEQYF. The chain employs TRBV6-1 and TRBJ2-7; D possibly corresponds to TRBD1 (8 bases). Looked up from germline, CDR1 is MNHNS and CDR2 is SASEGT. The CDR3 length is 15 residues. Trimming took off 4 bases at V and 4 bases at J, with 17 bases between the two ends.

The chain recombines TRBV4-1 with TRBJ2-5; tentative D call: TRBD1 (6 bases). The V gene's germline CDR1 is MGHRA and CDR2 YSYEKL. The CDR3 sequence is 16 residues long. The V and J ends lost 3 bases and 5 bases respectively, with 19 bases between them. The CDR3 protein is CASSQAERGSKETQYF. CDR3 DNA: TGCGCCAGCAGCCAGGCGGAAAGGGGGAGTAAGGAGACCCAGTACTTC.

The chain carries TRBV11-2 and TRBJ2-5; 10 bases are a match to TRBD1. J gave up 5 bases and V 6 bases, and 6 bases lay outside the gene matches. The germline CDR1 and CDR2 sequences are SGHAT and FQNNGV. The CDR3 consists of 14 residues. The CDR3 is CASRETGGLETQYF. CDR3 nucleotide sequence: TGTGCCAGCAGGGAGACAGGGGGCCTGGAGACCCAGTACTTC. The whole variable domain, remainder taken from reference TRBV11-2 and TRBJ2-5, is EAGVAQSPRYKIIEKRQSVAFWCNPISGHATLYWYQQILGQGPKLLIQFQNNGVVDDSQLPKDRFSAERLKGVDSTLKIQPAKLEDSAVYLCASRETGGLETQYFGPGTRLLVL.

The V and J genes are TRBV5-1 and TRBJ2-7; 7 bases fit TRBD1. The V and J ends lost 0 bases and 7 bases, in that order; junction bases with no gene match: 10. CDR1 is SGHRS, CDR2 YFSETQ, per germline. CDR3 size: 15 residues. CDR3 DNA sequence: TGCGCCAGCAGCTTGGGGCAGGGGGTCTCGGGGGAGCAGTACTTC. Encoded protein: CASSLGQGVSGEQYF. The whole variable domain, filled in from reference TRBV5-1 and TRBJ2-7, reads KAGVTQTPRYLIKTRGQQVTLSCSPISGHRSVSWYQQTPGQGLQFLFEYFSETQRNKGNFPGRFSGRQFSNSRSEMNVSTLELGDSALYLCASSLGQGVSGEQYFGPGTRLTVT.

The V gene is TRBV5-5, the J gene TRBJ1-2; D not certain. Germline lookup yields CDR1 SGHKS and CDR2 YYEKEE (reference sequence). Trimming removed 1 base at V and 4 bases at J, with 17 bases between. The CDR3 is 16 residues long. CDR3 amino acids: CASSLLGREASYGYTF. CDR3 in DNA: TGTGCCAGCAGCTTGTTGGGGAGGGAGGCGAGCTATGGCTACACCTTC.

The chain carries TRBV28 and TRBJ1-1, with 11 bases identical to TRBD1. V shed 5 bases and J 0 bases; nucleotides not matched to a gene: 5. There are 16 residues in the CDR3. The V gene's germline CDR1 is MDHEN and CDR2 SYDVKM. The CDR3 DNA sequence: TGTGCCAGCAGTCGGACAGGGGGCACGGTGAACACTGAAGCTTTCTTT. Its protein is CASSRTGGTVNTEAFF. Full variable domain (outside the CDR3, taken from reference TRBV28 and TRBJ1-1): DVKVTQSSRYLVKRTGEKVFLECVQDMDHENMFWYRQDPGLGLRLIYFSYDVKMKEKGDIPEGYSVSREKKERFSLILESASTNQTSMYLCASSRTGGTVNTEAFFGQGTRLTVV.

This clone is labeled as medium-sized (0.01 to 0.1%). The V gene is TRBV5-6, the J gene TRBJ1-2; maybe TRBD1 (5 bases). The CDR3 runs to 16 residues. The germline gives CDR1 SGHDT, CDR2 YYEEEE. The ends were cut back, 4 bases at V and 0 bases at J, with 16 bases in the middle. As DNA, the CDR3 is TGTGCCAGCAGCCTCGGGTCAGGGATAGCTAACTATGGCTACACCTTC. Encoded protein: CASSLGSGIANYGYTF.

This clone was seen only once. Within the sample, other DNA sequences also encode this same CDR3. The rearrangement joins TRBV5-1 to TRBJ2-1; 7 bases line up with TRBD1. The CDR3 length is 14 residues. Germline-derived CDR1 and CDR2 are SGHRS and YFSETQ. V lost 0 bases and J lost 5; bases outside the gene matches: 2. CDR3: CASSLGGQNNEQFF. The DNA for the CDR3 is TGCGCCAGCAGCTTGGGGGGACAGAACAATGAGCAGTTCTTC.

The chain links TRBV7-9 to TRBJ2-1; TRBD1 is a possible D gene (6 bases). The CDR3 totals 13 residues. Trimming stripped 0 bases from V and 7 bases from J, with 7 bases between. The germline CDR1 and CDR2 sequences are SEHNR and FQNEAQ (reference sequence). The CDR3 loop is CASSLARGNEQFF. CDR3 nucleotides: TGTGCCAGCAGCTTAGCGAGGGGGAATGAGCAGTTCTTC.

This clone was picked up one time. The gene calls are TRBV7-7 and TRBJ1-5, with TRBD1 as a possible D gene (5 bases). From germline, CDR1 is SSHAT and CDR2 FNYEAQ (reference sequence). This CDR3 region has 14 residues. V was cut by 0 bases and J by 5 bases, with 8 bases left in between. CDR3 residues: CASSLAGTDQPQHF. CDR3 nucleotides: TGTGCCAGCAGCTTAGCAGGGACTGATCAGCCCCAGCATTTT.

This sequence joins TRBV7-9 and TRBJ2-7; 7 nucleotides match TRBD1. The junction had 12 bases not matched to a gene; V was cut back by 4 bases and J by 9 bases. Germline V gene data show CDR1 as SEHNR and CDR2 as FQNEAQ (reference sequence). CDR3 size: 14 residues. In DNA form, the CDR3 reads TGTGCCAGCAGCTCAACCCAAGGGGGCAAGCGGCAGTACGTC. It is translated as CASSSTQGGKRQYV.

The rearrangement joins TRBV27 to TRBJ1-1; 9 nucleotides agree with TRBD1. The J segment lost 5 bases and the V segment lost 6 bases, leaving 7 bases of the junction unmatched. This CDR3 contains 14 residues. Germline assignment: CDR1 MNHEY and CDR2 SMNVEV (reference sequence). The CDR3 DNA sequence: TGTGCCAGCAGCCGAGGTGGGACAGGGACTGAAGCTTTCTTT. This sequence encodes CASSRGGTGTEAFF.

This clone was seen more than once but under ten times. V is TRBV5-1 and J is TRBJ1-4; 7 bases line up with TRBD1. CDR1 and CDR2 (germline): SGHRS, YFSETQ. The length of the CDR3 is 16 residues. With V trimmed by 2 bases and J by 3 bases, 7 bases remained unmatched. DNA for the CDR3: TGCGCCAGCAGCTTAGTATACAGGGGACCTAATGAAAAACTGTTTTTT. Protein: CASSLVYRGPNEKLFF.

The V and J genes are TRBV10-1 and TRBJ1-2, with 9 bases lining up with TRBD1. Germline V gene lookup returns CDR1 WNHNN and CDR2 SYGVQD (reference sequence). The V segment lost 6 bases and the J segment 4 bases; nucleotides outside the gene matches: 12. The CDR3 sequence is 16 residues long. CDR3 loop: CASSRDRDAGGYGYTF. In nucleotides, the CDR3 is TGCGCCAGCAGCCGGGACAGGGACGCCGGCGGCTATGGCTACACCTTC.

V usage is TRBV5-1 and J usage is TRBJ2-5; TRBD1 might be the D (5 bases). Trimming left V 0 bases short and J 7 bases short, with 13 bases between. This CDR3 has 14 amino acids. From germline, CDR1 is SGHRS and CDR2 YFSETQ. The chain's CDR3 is CASSLALGRGTQYF. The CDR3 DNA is TGCGCCAGCAGCTTGGCCTTGGGAAGGGGGACCCAGTACTTC.